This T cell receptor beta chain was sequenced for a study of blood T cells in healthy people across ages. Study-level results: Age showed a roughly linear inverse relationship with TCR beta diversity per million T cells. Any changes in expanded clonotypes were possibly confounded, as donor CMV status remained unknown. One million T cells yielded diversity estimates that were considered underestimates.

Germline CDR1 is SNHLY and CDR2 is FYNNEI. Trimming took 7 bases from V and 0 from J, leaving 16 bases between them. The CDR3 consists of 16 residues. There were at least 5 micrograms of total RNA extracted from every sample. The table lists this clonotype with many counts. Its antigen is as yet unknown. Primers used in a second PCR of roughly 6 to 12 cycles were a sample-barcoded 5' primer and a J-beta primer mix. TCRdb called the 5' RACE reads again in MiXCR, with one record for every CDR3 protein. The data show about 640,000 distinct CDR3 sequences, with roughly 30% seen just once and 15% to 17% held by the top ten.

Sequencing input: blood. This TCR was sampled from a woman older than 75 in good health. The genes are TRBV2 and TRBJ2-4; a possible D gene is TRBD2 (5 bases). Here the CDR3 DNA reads TGTGCCAGCACCCAGAGGACTGATCTAGCCAAAAACATTCAGTACTTC. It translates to CASTQRTDLAKNIQYF. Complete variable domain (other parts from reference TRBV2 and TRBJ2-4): EPEVTQTPSHQVTQMGQEVILRCVPISNHLYFYWYRQILGQKVEFLVSFYNNEISEKSEIFDDQFSVERPDGSNFTLKIRSTKLEDSAMYFCASTQRTDLAKNIQYFGAGTRLSVL.